These T cell receptor beta chains were read from a single sample in a study of OX40 agonist ivuxolimab in advanced cancers. Assay: immunoSEQ multiplex PCR; the TCRdb copy retains only in-frame clones and omits some. Of 35,000 to 40,000 clones listed, 65% to 90% are singletons. The starting material was CD4+ or CD8+ T cells sorted from blood, obtained in a trial of the OX40 agonist ivuxolimab. These receptors all stem from an adult with an advanced solid tumor such as melanoma, head and neck, liver or kidney cancer. CDR3s include the opening cysteine and the closing phenylalanine or tryptophan. The D gene is left open where the match is weak. Part of the rows lack a size; the others show once, few, many or a class for expanded clones.

V gene	J gene	clone size	D gene	CDR3 length	CDR3 DNA	CDR3 protein
TRBV5-4	TRBJ1-1	.	.	17	TGTGCCAGCAGCTCGTGGGGGCGATCCCGCCTGAACACTGAAGCTTTCTTT	CASSSWGRSRLNTEAFF
TRBV6-1	TRBJ2-1	.	TRBD1	14	TGTGCCAGCAGCGGACAGGGTGTAAGCAATGAGCAGTTCTTC	CASSGQGVSNEQFF
TRBV30	TRBJ1-5	medium-sized	TRBD1	14	TGTGCCTGGAGTGTTCAGACAGGGACGCAGCCCCAGCATTTT	CAWSVQTGTQPQHF
TRBV29-1	TRBJ2-1	.	TRBD1	15	TGCAGCGTTGAAGACAGGGGGAAGAATGACAATGAGCAGTTCTTC	CSVEDRGKNDNEQFF
TRBV11-2	TRBJ1-1	.	TRBD1	13	TGTGCCAGCAGCCCGACAGGGGGGACTGAAGCTTTCTTT	CASSPTGGTEAFF
TRBV2	TRBJ1-5	few	.	12	TGTGCCAGCAGAATCCTGAATCAGCCCCAGCATTTT	CASRILNQPQHF
TRBV7-2	TRBJ1-3	.	TRBD1	14	TGTGCCAGCAGCCCCCGGGACAGGAGAAACACCATATATTTT	CASSPRDRRNTIYF
TRBV5-6	TRBJ1-6	.	TRBD1	15	TGTGCCAGCAGCCTACCAGGGGGAATGGATTCACCCCTCCACTTT	CASSLPGGMDSPLHF
TRBV9	TRBJ1-2	once	.	16	TGTGCCAGCAGCTTAAGCCGGGACACTCCCTTATGGGGCTACACCTTC	CASSLSRDTPLWGYTF
TRBV7-2	TRBJ2-5	.	.	13	TGTGCCAGCAGCTTACGGCGCGGGGAGACCCAGTACTTC	CASSLRRGETQYF
TRBV5-1	TRBJ1-2	.	.	13	TGCGCCAGCAGCTTGGACCCGGGGAATGGCTACACCTTC	CASSLDPGNGYTF
TRBV7-9	TRBJ2-1	.	.	15	TGTGCCAGCAGCTCCGGGCGGGCCATAAGGGATGAGCAGTTCTTC	CASSSGRAIRDEQFF
TRBV30	TRBJ2-5	.	.	15	TGTGCCTGGAGTGTAAATCCGGGACCCCAAGAGACCCAGTACTTC	CAWSVNPGPQETQYF
TRBV28	TRBJ2-1	.	TRBD2	14	TGTGCCAGCAGTTTTTTAACGGGAGGGAATGAGCAGTTCTTC	CASSFLTGGNEQFF
TRBV12-2	TRBJ2-3	once	.	14	TGTGCAAGTCGCCCTGCGACTAGCACAGATACGCAGTATTTT	CASRPATSTDTQYF
TRBV2	TRBJ1-1	.	TRBD1	13	TGTGCCAGCAGTAAAACAGGGGGCACTGAAGCTTTCTTT	CASSKTGGTEAFF
TRBV5-1	TRBJ1-5	.	TRBD1	15	TGCGCCAGCAGCTTGGCAGGGGACAGATTCTCGCCCCAGCATTTT	CASSLAGDRFSPQHF
TRBV7-2	TRBJ1-5	.	.	16	TGTGCCAGCAGCTTAGAAGGGGTGGGGAGCAATCAGCCCCAGCATTTT	CASSLEGVGSNQPQHF
TRBV30	TRBJ2-2	.	.	15	TGTGCCTGGTTAAGAGCGCCCGCGAACACCGGGGAGCTGTTTTTT	CAWLRAPANTGELFF
TRBV4-1	TRBJ1-3	.	.	16	TGCGCCAGCAGCCCCTCCGGGGCACGAAAGGGAAACACCATATATTTT	CASSPSGARKGNTIYF
TRBV10-1	TRBJ2-2	.	.	13	TGCGCCAGCAGTTTTGCGAACACCGGGGAGCTGTTTTTT	CASSFANTGELFF
TRBV7-2	TRBJ1-1	.	.	14	TGTGCCAGCAGCGTACAGGGTGGGAGTACTGAAGCTTTCTTT	CASSVQGGSTEAFF
TRBV7-2	TRBJ2-1	.	.	13	TGTGCCAGCAGCCTAATGGGTCGGGGTCTGCAGTTCTTC	CASSLMGRGLQFF
TRBV15	TRBJ2-7	.	.	13	TGTGCCACCAGCGCAGACAGTTCCTACGAGCAGTACTTC	CATSADSSYEQYF
TRBV7-2	TRBJ1-1	.	.	15	TGTGCCAGCAGCCCTACTAGAACAGGGAGGACTGAAGCTTTCTTT	CASSPTRTGRTEAFF
TRBV10-3	TRBJ1-2	.	.	14	TGTGCCATCTCACAGGGAGGAATGGACTATGGCTACACCTTC	CAISQGGMDYGYTF
TRBV7-2	TRBJ2-7	medium-sized	TRBD2	16	TGTGCCAGCAGCCTAAGGACTAGCGGGAGAGGGTACGAGCAGTACTTC	CASSLRTSGRGYEQYF
TRBV7-9	TRBJ2-2	.	TRBD1	17	TGTGCCAGCAGCGCGGGCCGGGACAGGGGGCGGTTGGGGGAGCTGTTTTTT	CASSAGRDRGRLGELFF
TRBV11-2	TRBJ1-2	.	.	14	TGTGCCAGCAGCTTGACCTTCGGAGGGGACGGCTACACCTTC	CASSLTFGGDGYTF
TRBV5-1	TRBJ1-1	.	TRBD1	13	TGCGCCAGCAGCTTCGGACAGGGGGCTGGAGCTTTCTTT	CASSFGQGAGAFF